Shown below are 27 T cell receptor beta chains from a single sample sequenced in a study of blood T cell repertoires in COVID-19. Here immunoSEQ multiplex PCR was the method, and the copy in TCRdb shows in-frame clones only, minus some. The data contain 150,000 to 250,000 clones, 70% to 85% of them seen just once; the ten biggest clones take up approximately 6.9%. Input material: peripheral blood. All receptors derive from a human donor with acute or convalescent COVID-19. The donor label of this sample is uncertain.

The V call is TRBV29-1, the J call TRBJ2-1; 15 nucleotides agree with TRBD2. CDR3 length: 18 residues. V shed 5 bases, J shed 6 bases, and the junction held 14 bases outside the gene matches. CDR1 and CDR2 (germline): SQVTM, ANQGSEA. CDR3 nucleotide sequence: TGCAGCGTTCTCCGGTGGGGGACTAGCGGGAGGAACGGCAATGAGCAGTTCTTC. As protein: CSVLRWGTSGRNGNEQFF.

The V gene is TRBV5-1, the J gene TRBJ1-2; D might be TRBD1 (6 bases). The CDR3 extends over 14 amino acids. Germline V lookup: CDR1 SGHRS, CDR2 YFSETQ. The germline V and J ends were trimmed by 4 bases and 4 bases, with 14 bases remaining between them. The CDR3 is CASSPPGVGYGYTF. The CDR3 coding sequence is TGCGCCAGCAGCCCGCCAGGGGTGGGCTATGGCTACACCTTC.

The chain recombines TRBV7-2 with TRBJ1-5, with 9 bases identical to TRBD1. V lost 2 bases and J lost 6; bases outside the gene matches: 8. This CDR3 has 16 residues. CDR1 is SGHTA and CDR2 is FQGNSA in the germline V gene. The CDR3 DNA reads TGTGCCAGCAGCTTATATCTACAGGGGGCACGTCAGCCCCAGCATTTT. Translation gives CASSLYLQGARQPQHF.

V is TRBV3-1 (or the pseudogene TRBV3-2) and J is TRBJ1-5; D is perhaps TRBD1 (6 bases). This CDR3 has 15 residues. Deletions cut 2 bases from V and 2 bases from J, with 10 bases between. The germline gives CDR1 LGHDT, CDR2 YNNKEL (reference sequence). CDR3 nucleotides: TGTGCCAGCAGCCAACAGGGGTTGGGCAATCAGCCCCAGCATTTT. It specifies CASSQQGLGNQPQHF.

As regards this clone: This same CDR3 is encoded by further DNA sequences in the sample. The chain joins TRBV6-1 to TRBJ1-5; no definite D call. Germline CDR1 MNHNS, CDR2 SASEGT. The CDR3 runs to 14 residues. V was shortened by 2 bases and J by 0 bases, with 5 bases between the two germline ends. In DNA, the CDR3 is TGTGCCAGCAGTGAAACACATAGCAATCAGCCCCAGCATTTT. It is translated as CASSETHSNQPQHF.

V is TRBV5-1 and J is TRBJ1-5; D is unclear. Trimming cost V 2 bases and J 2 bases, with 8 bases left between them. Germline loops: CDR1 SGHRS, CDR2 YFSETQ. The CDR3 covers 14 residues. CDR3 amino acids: CASSFDGGNQPQHF. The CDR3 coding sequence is TGCGCCAGCAGCTTTGATGGAGGCAATCAGCCCCAGCATTTT. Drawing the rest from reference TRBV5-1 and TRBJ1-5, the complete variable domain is KAGVTQTPRYLIKTRGQQVTLSCSPISGHRSVSWYQQTPGQGLQFLFEYFSETQRNKGNFPGRFSGRQFSNSRSEMNVSTLELGDSALYLCASSFDGGNQPQHFGDGTRLSIL.

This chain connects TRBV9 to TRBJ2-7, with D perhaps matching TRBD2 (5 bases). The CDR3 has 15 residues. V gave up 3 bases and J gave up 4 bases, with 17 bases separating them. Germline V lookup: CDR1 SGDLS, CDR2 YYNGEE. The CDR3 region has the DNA TGTGCCAGCAGCGCTCCCGGGAATCCACCTTACGAGCAGTACTTC. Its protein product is CASSAPGNPPYEQYF.

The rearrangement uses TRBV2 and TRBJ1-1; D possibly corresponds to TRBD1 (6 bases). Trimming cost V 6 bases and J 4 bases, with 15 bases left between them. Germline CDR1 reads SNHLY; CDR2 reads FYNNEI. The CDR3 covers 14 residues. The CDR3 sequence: CASRGQSTSTEAFF. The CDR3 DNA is TGTGCCAGCAGAGGACAGAGTACAAGCACTGAAGCTTTCTTT.

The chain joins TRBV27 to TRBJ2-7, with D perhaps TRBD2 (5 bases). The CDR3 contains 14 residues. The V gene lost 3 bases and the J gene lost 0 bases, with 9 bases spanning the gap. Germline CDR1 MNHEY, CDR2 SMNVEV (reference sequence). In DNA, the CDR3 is TGTGCCAGCAGTTTGGGAGCGGCCTCCTACGAGCAGTACTTC. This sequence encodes CASSLGAASYEQYF.

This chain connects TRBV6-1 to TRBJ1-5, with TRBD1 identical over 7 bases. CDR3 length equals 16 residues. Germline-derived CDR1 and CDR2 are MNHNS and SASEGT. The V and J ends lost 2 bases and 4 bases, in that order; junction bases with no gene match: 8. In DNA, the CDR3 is TGTGCCAGCAGTGAAAGGTCGGGGACAGCTAATCAGCCCCAGCATTTT. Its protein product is CASSERSGTANQPQHF.

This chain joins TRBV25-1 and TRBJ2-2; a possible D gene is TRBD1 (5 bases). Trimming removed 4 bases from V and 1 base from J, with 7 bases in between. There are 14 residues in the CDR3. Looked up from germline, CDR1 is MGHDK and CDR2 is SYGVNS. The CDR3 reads CASSAGQNTGELFF. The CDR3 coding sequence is TGTGCCAGCAGTGCAGGACAGAACACCGGGGAGCTGTTTTTT.

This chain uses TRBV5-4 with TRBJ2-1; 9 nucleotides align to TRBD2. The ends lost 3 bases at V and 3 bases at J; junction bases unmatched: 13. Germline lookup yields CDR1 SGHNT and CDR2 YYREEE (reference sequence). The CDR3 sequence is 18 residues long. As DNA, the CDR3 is TGTGCCAGCAGCTGGGGGACTAGCAGTCTCACTAGCTACAATGAGCAGTTCTTC. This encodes CASSWGTSSLTSYNEQFF.

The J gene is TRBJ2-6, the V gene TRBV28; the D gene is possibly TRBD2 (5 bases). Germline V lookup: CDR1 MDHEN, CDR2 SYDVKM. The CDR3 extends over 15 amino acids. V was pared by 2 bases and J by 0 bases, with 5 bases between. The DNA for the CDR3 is TGTGCCAGCAGTTTAGGGAGCTCTGGGGCCAACGTCCTGACTTTC. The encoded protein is CASSLGSSGANVLTF.

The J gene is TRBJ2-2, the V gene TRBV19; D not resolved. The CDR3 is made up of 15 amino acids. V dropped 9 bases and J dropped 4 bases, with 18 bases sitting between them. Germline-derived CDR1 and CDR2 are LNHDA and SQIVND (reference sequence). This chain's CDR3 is CASVASAVGTGELFF. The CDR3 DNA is TGTGCCAGCGTCGCGTCGGCGGTTGGCACCGGGGAGCTGTTTTTT.

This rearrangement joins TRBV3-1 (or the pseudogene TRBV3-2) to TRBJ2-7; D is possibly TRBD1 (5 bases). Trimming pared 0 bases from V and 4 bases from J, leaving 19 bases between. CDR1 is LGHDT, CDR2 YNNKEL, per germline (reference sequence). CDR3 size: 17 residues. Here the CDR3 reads CASSQDERQRSRYEQYF. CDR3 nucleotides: TGTGCCAGCAGCCAAGACGAGCGACAGCGCAGCCGATACGAGCAGTACTTC.

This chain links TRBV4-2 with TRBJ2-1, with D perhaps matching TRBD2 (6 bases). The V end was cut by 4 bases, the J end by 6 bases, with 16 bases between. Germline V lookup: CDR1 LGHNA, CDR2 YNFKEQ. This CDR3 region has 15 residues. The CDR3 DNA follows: TGTGCCAGCAGCCGCCAGGGAGGCCCCGGCAATGAGCAGTTCTTC. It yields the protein CASSRQGGPGNEQFF.

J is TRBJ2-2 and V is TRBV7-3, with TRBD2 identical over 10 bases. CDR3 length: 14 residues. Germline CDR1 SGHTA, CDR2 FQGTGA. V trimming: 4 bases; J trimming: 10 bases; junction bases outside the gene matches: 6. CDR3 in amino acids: CASSYPGLAPELFF. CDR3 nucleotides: TGTGCCAGCAGCTATCCGGGACTAGCGCCGGAGCTGTTTTTT.

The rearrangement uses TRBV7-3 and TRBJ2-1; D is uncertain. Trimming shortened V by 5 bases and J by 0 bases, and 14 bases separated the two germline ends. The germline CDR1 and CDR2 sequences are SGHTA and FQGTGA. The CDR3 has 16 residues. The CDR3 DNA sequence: TGTGCCAGCAGCCTCGAAGGCGGTAGCTCCTACAATGAGCAGTTCTTC. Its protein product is CASSLEGGSSYNEQFF. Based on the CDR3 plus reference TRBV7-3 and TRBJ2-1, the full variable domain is GAGVSQTPSNKVTEKGKYVELRCDPISGHTALYWYRQSLGQGPEFLIYFQGTGAADDSGLPNDRFFAVRPEGSVSTLKIQRTERGDSAVYLCASSLEGGSSYNEQFFGPGTRLTVL.

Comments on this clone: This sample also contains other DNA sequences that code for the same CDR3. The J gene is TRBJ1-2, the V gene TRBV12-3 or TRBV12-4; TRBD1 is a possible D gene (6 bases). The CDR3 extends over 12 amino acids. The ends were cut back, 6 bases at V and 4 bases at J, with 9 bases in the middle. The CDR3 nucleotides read TGTGCCAGCAGCCTGGACAGCTATGGCTACACCTTC. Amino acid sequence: CASSLDSYGYTF.

CDR3 nucleotides: TGCGCCAGCAGTGAGTCGGGGCGGAGAAGCACTGAAGCTTTCTTT. Protein product: CASSESGRRSTEAFF. The chain has TRBV10-1 and TRBJ1-1, with a tentative D call TRBD1 (5 bases). Germline lookup yields CDR1 WNHNN and CDR2 SYGVQD (reference sequence). Trimming removed 0 bases from V and 4 bases from J, with 12 bases in between. CDR3 length: 15 amino acids.

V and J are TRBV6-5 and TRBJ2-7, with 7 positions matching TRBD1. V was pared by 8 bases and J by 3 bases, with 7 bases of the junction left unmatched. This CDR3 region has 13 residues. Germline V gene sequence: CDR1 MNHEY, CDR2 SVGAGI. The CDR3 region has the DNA TGTGCCAGCTCACGACAGGGCTTCTACGAGCAGTACTTC. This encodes CASSRQGFYEQYF.

The CDR3 reads CASSTRDRGNEQFF. The CDR3 DNA reads TGTGCCAGCAGCACTCGGGACAGGGGTAATGAGCAGTTCTTC. The genes are TRBV5-4 and TRBJ2-1; TRBD1 agrees at 10 bases. J was trimmed by 7 bases and V by 4 bases; bases with no gene match: 5. The CDR3 has 14 amino acids. Germline lookup yields CDR1 SGHNT and CDR2 YYREEE (reference sequence). Full variable domain (outside the CDR3, taken from reference TRBV5-4 and TRBJ2-1): ETGVTQSPTHLIKTRGQQVTLRCSSQSGHNTVSWYQQALGQGPQFIFQYYREEENGRGNFPPRFSGLQFPNYSSELNVNALELDDSALYLCASSTRDRGNEQFFGPGTRLTVL.

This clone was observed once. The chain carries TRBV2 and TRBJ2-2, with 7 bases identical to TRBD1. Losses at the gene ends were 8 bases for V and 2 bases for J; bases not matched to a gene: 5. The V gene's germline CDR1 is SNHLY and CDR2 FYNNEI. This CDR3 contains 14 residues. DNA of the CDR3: TGTGCCAGCGTCCGGGACAGTAACACCGGGGAGCTGTTTTTT. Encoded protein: CASVRDSNTGELFF. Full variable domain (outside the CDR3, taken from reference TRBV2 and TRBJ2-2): EPEVTQTPSHQVTQMGQEVILRCVPISNHLYFYWYRQILGQKVEFLVSFYNNEISEKSEIFDDQFSVERPDGSNFTLKIRSTKLEDSAMYFCASVRDSNTGELFFGEGSRLTVL.

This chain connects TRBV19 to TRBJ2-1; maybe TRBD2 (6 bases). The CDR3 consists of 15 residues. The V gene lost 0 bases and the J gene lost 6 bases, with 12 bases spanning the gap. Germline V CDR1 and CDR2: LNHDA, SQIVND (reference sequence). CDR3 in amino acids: CASSIEPTRTNEQFF. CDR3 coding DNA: TGTGCCAGTAGTATAGAGCCGACTAGAACCAATGAGCAGTTCTTC.

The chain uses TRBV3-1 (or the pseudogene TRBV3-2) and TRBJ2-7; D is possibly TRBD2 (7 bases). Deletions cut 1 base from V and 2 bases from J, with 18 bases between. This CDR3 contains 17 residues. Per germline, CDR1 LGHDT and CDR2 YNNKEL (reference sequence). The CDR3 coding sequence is TGTGCCAGCAGCCAAGTGGGGGGCGGGAGCGCGCCCTACGAGCAGTACTTC. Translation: CASSQVGGGSAPYEQYF.

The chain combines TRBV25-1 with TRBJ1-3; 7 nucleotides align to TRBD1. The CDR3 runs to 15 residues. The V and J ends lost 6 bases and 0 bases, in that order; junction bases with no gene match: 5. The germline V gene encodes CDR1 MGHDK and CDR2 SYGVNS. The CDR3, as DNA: TGTGCCAGCAGATCGGGACAGAGCTCTGGAAACACCATATATTTT. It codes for CASRSGQSSGNTIYF.

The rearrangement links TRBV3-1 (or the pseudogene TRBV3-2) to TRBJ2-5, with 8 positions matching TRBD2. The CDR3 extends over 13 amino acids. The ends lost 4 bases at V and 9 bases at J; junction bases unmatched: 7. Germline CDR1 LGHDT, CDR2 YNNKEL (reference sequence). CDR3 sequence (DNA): TGTGCCAGCAGCCCAGCGGGGGTAGGGTCCCAGTACTTC. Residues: CASSPAGVGSQYF.